The 13 T cell receptor beta chains below come from one sample, sequenced in a study of T cell responses to AZD1222 COVID-19 vaccine. Clones were read by immunoSEQ multiplex PCR, and TCRdb kept only the in-frame ones, dropping some. The sample lists about 140,000 clones, approximately 90% occurring once. This specimen was peripheral blood, taken on day 0 of AZD1222 vaccination. All receptors derive from an adult in good health.

The chain is built from TRBV19 and TRBJ1-5, with TRBD1 matching 7 bases. The CDR3 covers 16 residues. J lost 6 bases, V lost 9 bases, and 17 bases had no gene match. Germline CDR1 LNHDA, CDR2 SQIVND (reference sequence). DNA for the CDR3: TGTGCCAGCAGGATCGCTCAGGGGGGGCCAGGTCAGCCCCAGCATTTT. Its translation is CASRIAQGGPGQPQHF.

V usage is TRBV12-3 or TRBV12-4 and J usage is TRBJ1-2; no firm D call. Trimming took 0 bases from V and 8 from J, leaving 4 bases between them. The CDR3 contains 11 residues. CDR3 bases: TGTGCCAGCAGTTTAGCGTCCGGCTACACCTTC. It yields the protein CASSLASGYTF.

V is TRBV12-5 and J is TRBJ2-5; no clear D gene. CDR1 is LGHNT, CDR2 FRNRAP, per germline. The CDR3 sequence is 14 residues long. Trimming removed 1 base from V and 3 bases from J, with 9 bases in between. The CDR3 here is CASGLGDIKETQYF. The DNA of the CDR3 is TGTGCTAGTGGTTTGGGAGACATCAAAGAGACCCAGTACTTC.

The chain combines TRBV27 with TRBJ1-2; D perhaps matches TRBD1 (6 bases). V lost 5 bases to trimming and J lost 0 bases, with 16 bases between them. From germline, CDR1 is MNHEY and CDR2 SMNVEV (reference sequence). The CDR3 length is 16 residues. As DNA, the CDR3 is TGTGCCAGCAGTCCCCGACGGGGGCCCTCTAACTATGGCTACACCTTC. It yields the protein CASSPRRGPSNYGYTF.

The genes are TRBV23-1 and TRBJ1-5, with TRBD1 matching over 8 bases. TRBV23-1 carries the ORF label, with uncertain function. CDR3 length: 16 residues. V shed 2 bases, J shed 2 bases, and the junction held 5 bases outside the gene matches. The CDR3 loop is CASSQARGPCNQPQHF. CDR3 in DNA: TGCGCCAGCAGTCAAGCCAGGGGGCCGTGCAATCAGCCCCAGCATTTT.

The gene calls are TRBV5-4 and TRBJ2-5, with 10 bases that match TRBD2. Germline CDR1 and CDR2: SGHNT and YYREEE (reference sequence). Trimming removed 1 base from V and 2 bases from J; junction bases left unmatched: 11. The CDR3 covers 18 residues. The CDR3 bases are TGTGCCAGCAGCTTGAAGGGCGGAGCGGGGGGGCGGCAAGAGACCCAGTACTTC. Translated: CASSLKGGAGGRQETQYF.

The CDR3 nucleotides are TGTGCCAGCAGCCGCAGGGAATTCACTAGTGAGCAGTACTTC. As protein: CASSRREFTSEQYF. The gene calls are TRBV7-2 and TRBJ2-7, with D possibly being TRBD1 or TRBD2 (5 bases each). The CDR3 is 14 residues long. Trimming shortened V by 5 bases and J by 7 bases, and 18 bases separated the two germline ends. Germline values: CDR1 SGHTA, CDR2 FQGNSA.

This chain links TRBV3-1 (or the pseudogene TRBV3-2) with TRBJ1-1; 7 nucleotides agree with TRBD1. Germline CDR1 is LGHDT and CDR2 is YNNKEL (reference sequence). Trimming cost V 2 bases and J 12 bases; bases outside gene matches: 15. The CDR3 is 15 amino acids. The CDR3: CASSQQPRGGGLSFF. The CDR3 bases are TGTGCCAGCAGCCAACAACCTAGGGGAGGGGGCCTATCTTTCTTT.

As DNA, the CDR3 is TGTGCCAGCAGCGTCACAGCGGGAGTCTTTACCGGGGAGCTGTTTTTT. It is translated as CASSVTAGVFTGELFF. The chain links TRBV6-4 to TRBJ2-2, with TRBD2 matching over 8 bases. Germline trimming cut 6 bases from V and 5 bases from J; bases unmatched to any gene: 11. The CDR3 length is 16 residues. Germline V lookup: CDR1 MRHNA, CDR2 SNTAGT.

V is TRBV11-2 and J is TRBJ1-1, with D maybe TRBD1 (6 bases). V shed 3 bases and J shed 4 bases, with 9 bases lying between them. CDR3 length: 13 residues. Germline CDR1 reads SGHAT; CDR2 reads FQNNGV. The CDR3 bases are TGTGCCAGCAGCTTCTCAGGGGTCACTGAAGCTTTCTTT. It translates to CASSFSGVTEAFF.

The gene calls are TRBV5-1 and TRBJ2-1; 12 nucleotides agree with TRBD2. Germline trimming cut 0 bases from V and 0 bases from J; bases unmatched to any gene: 7. Germline CDR1 is SGHRS and CDR2 is YFSETQ. The CDR3 is made up of 19 amino acids. In DNA form, the CDR3 reads TGCGCCAGCAGCTTGGGCCTTGGGACTAGCGGGTACTCCTACAATGAGCAGTTCTTC. It yields the protein CASSLGLGTSGYSYNEQFF.

The chain recombines TRBV6-5 with TRBJ1-2; D is possibly TRBD1 (6 bases). The germline V gene encodes CDR1 MNHEY and CDR2 SVGAGI. V dropped 2 bases and J dropped 3 bases, with 16 bases sitting between them. The CDR3 has 16 amino acids. The CDR3 region has the DNA TGTGCCAGCAGTTACCATGGGGGCGGTAGGGACTATGGCTACACCTTC. This sequence encodes CASSYHGGGRDYGYTF.

This CDR3 is CASSLLGPDNSPLHF. In DNA, the CDR3 is TGTGCCAGCAGCTTACTGGGACCGGATAATTCACCCCTCCACTTT. V is TRBV7-2 and J is TRBJ1-6; D might be TRBD1 (5 bases). V gave up 2 bases and J gave up 5 bases, with 10 bases separating them. This CDR3 is built from 15 residues. Germline V CDR1 and CDR2: SGHTA, FQGNSA.